This T cell receptor beta chain comes out of a study of cytomegalovirus exposure and HLA in healthy donors. Study-level findings and limits: For presence/absence analyses, sequencing depth was assumed to be roughly uniform across donors. Rarity characterized most TCR sequences, yet some public TCRs appeared in many donors. Donor immune exposure was known only as CMV serostatus.

Germline V gene sequence: CDR1 SGHRS, CDR2 YFSETQ. CDR3 length: 16 residues. With 4 bases clipped from V and 5 bases from J, the junction kept 10 bases outside the gene matches. Worth noting for this clone: Its matching antigen is unknown.

The PCR ran on 60 Vbeta and 13 Jbeta primers. Only in-frame clones appear in the TCRdb table, and some are missing; sequencing was by immunoSEQ multiplex PCR. The sample holds approximately 89,000 clones, 85% seen once. This rearrangement joins TRBV5-1 to TRBJ2-2; TRBD2 matches at 8 bases. The source is a man aged 40-49 years in good health and CMV-seropositive. Material for sequencing was PBMCs. The CDR3 here is CASSPTGGRITGELFF. DNA for the CDR3: TGCGCCAGCAGCCCTACTGGCGGGAGGATTACCGGGGAGCTGTTTTTT.